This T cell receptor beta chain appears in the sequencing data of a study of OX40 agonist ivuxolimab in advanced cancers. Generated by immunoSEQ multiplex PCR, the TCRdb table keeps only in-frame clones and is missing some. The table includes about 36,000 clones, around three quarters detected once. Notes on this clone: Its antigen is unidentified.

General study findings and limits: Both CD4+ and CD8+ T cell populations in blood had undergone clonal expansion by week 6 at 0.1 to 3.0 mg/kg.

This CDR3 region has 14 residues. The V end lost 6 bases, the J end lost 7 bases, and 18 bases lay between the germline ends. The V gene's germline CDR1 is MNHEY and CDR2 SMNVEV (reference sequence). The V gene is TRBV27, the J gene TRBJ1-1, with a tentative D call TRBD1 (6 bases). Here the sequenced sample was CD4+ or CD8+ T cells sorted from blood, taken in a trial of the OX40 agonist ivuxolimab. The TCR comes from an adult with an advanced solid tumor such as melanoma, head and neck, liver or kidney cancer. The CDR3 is CASRGTRGAVEAFF. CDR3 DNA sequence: TGTGCCAGCAGGGGGACGAGGGGGGCGGTTGAAGCTTTCTTT.